The T cell receptor beta chain under discussion was sequenced for a study of T cell responses to AZD1222 COVID-19 vaccine. Study findings and constraints: No day 14 peak samples; only post-peak repertoires were characterized. Along spike, vaccine-associated CD4 TCRs were found throughout, with dominance at 160-218 and 743-854. Donors were largely white British and mainly female; clonal diversity was possibly underestimated.

On this clone itself: No antigen is known for it.

Trimming left V 7 bases short and J 6 bases short, with 12 bases between. CDR1 and CDR2 from the germline V gene are ENHRY and SYGVKD. CDR3 length: 12 residues. Assay: immunoSEQ multiplex PCR; the TCRdb copy retains only in-frame clones and omits some. In the table there are 140,000 to 150,000 clones, roughly 80% of which are singletons. Sequencing was performed on peripheral blood, taken on day 0 of MenACWY control vaccination. This TCR was recovered from an adult in good health. The J gene is TRBJ1-1, the V gene TRBV10-3, with D maybe TRBD1 (6 bases). The CDR3 sequence is CAIMGEGAEAFF. For the CDR3, the DNA is TGTGCCATCATGGGGGAGGGGGCTGAAGCTTTCTTT.